A single sample is the source of the 7 T cell receptor beta chains below, sequenced in a study of monozygotic twins with inflammatory bowel disease. With the 5' RACE reads reprocessed, TCRdb shows one record per CDR3 protein and no DNA. Reported are over 150,000 distinct CDR3 sequences; the ten largest clones contain approximately 2.5%. The sample consisted of blood. The receptors originated from a human donor with ulcerative colitis or Crohn's disease, or a healthy co-twin of an affected twin (not recorded which).

The gene calls are TRBV5-4 and TRBJ2-5; lacking DNA, the TRBD2 call made by TCRdb goes unchecked. Germline assignment: CDR1 SGHNT and CDR2 YYREEE (reference sequence). The CDR3 is 15 amino acids. CDR3 amino acids: CASSLDSTRQETQYF.

V is TRBV25-1 and J is TRBJ2-7. This CDR3 comprises 13 residues. Germline V CDR1 and CDR2: MGHDK, SYGVNS. The CDR3 reads CASSDLGVHEQYF.

The rearrangement uses TRBV6-6 and TRBJ1-6; the TRBD1 assignment by TCRdb is unverifiable without DNA. Per germline, CDR1 MNHNY and CDR2 SVGAGI (reference sequence). The CDR3 loop spans 14 amino acids. The CDR3 here is CASSYDHRGSPLHF.

The chain employs TRBV29-1 and TRBJ2-5; TCRdb proposes TRBD1, but this gene call is untestable without DNA. CDR1 SQVTM and CDR2 ANQGSEA come from the germline V gene. The CDR3 is made up of 12 amino acids. CDR3 sequence reads: CSAPGLGETQYF.

The chain is built from TRBV6-2 or TRBV6-3 and TRBJ2-7. Germline V gene data show CDR1 as MNHEY and CDR2 as SVGEGT. The CDR3 covers 13 residues. The CDR3 loop reads CASRSRQIYEQYF.

The V call is TRBV5-1, the J call TRBJ1-1. This CDR3 contains 15 residues. The V gene's germline CDR1 is SGHRS and CDR2 YFSETQ. The CDR3 is CASSLVMGSNTEAFF.

The V gene is TRBV19, the J gene TRBJ2-1; no DNA is available, so the TRBD2 call from TCRdb remains unchecked. The V gene's germline CDR1 is LNHDA and CDR2 SQIVND (reference sequence). CDR3 length: 15 amino acids. The CDR3 sequence: CASSGISSGTNEQFF.